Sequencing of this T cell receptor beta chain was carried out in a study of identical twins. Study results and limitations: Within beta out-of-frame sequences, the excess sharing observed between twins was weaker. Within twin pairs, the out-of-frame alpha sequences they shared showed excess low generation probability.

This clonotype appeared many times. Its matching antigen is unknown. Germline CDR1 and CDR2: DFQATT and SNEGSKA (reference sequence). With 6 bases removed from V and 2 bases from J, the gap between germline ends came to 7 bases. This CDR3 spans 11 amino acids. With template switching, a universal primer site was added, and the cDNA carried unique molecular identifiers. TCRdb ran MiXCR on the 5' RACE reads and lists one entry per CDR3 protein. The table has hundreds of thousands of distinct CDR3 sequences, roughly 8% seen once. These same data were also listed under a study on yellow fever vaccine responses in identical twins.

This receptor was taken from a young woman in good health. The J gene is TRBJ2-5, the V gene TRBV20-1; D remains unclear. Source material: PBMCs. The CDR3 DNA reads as TGCAGTGCAACCCCACAAGAGACCCAGTACTTC. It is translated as CSATPQETQYF.